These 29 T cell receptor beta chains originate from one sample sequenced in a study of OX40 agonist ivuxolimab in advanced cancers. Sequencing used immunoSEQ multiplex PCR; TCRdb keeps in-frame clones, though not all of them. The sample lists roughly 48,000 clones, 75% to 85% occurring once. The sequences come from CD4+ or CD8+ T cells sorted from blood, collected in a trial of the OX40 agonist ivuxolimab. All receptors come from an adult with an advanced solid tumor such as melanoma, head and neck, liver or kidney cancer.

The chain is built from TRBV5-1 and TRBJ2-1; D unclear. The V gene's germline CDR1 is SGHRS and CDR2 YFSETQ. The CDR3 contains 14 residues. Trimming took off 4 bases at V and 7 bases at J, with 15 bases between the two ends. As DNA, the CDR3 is TGCGCCAGCAGCCCCCCGGGCCTCGTGAATGAGCAGTTCTTC. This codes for CASSPPGLVNEQFF.

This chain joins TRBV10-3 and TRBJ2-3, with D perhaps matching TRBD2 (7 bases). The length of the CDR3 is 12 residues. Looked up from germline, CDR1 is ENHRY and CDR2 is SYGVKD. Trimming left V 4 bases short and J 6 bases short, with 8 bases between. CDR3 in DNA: TGTGCCATCAGTGGGGGGGGCGATACGCAGTATTTT. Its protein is CAISGGGDTQYF.

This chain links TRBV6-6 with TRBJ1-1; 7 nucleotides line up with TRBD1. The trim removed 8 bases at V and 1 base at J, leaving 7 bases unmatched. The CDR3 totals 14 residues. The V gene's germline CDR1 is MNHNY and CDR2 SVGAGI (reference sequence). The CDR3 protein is CASLPGQTNTEAFF. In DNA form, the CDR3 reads TGTGCCAGCCTGCCGGGACAGACGAACACTGAAGCTTTCTTT.

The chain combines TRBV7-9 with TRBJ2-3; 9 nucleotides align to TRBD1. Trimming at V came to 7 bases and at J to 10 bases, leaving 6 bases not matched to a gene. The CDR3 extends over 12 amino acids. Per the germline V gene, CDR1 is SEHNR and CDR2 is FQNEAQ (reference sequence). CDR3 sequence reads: CASMGDRVAQYF. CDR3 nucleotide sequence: TGTGCCAGCATGGGGGACAGGGTAGCGCAGTATTTT. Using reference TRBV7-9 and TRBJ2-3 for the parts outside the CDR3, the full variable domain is DTGVSQNPRHKITKRGQNVTFRCDPISEHNRLYWYRQTLGQGPEFLTYFQNEAQLEKSRLLSDRFSAERPKGSFSTLEIQRTEQGDSAMYLCASMGDRVAQYFGPGTRLTVL.

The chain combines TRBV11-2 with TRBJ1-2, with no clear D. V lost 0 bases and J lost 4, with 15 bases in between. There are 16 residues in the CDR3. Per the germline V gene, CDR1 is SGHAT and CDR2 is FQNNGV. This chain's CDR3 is CASSLDGAVVSYGYTF. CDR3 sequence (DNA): TGTGCCAGCAGCTTAGATGGAGCAGTGGTCTCCTATGGCTACACCTTC. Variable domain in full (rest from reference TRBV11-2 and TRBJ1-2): EAGVAQSPRYKIIEKRQSVAFWCNPISGHATLYWYQQILGQGPKLLIQFQNNGVVDDSQLPKDRFSAERLKGVDSTLKIQPAKLEDSAVYLCASSLDGAVVSYGYTFGSGTRLTVV.

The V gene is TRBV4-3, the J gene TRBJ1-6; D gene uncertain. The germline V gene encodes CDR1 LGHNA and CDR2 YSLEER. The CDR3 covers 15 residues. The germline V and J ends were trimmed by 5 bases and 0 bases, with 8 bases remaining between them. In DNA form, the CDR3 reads TGCGCCAGCAGCGTGTCCTACTCCTATAATTCACCCCTCCACTTT. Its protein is CASSVSYSYNSPLHF.

The CDR3 sequence is CASSSPWTSGAYNEQFF. As DNA, the CDR3 is TGTGCCAGTAGTTCCCCTTGGACTAGCGGGGCTTACAATGAGCAGTTCTTC. J is TRBJ2-1 and V is TRBV19, with 12 positions matching TRBD2. Trimming cost V 5 bases and J 4 bases; bases outside gene matches: 9. Germline CDR1 reads LNHDA; CDR2 reads SQIVND (reference sequence). The CDR3 sequence is 17 residues long. Full variable domain (missing parts from reference TRBV19 and TRBJ2-1): DGGITQSPKYLFRKEGQNVTLSCEQNLNHDAMYWYRQDPGQGLRLIYYSQIVNDFQKGDIAEGYSVSREKKESFPLTVTSAQKNPTAFYLCASSSPWTSGAYNEQFFGPGTRLTVL.

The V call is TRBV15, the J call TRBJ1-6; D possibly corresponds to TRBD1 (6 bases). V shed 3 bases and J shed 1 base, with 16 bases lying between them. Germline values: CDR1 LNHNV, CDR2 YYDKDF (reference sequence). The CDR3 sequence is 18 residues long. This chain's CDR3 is CATSSGRGGASYNSPLHF. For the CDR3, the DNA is TGTGCCACCAGCAGCGGGAGGGGGGGGGCATCCTATAATTCACCCCTCCACTTT.

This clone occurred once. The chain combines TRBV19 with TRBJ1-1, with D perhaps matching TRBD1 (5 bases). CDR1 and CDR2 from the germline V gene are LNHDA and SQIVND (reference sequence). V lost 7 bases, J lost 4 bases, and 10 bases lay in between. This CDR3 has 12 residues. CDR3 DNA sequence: TGTGCCAGTAATCCAGGGCGCACTGAAGCTTTCTTT. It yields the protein CASNPGRTEAFF.

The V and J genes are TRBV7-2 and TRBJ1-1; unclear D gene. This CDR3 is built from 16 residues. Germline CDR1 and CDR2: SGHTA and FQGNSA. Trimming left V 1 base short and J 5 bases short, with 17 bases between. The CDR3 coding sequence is TGTGCCAGCAGCTTAGGTCAGGACCCCGGATGGACTGAAGCTTTCTTT. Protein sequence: CASSLGQDPGWTEAFF.

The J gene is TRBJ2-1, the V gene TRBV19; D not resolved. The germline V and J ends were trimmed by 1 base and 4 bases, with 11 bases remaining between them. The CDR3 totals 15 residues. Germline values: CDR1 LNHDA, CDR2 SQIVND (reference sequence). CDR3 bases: TGTGCCAGTAGTATAGTTCCATCCAGATACAATGAGCAGTTCTTC. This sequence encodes CASSIVPSRYNEQFF.

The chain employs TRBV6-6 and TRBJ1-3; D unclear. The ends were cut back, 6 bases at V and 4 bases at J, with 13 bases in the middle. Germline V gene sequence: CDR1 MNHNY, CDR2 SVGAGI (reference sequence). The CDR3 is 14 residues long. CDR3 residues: CASRSPGLGNTIYF. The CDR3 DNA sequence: TGTGCCAGCAGGTCTCCTGGCCTGGGAAACACCATATATTTT.

The CDR3 nucleotides are TGTGCCAGCAGTTACTCGATCGGCACTGAAGCTTTCTTT. Protein: CASSYSIGTEAFF. The chain has TRBV6-6 and TRBJ1-1, with no clear D. CDR1 and CDR2 from the germline V gene are MNHNY and SVGAGI (reference sequence). The V and J ends lost 0 bases and 4 bases respectively, with 6 bases between them. The CDR3 runs 13 residues.

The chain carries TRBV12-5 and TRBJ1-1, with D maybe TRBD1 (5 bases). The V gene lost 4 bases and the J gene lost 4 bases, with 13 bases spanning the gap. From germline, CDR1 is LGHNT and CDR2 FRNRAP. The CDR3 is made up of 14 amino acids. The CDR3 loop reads CASGSPGIRTEAFF. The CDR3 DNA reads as TGTGCTAGTGGTTCCCCAGGGATCCGCACTGAAGCTTTCTTT.

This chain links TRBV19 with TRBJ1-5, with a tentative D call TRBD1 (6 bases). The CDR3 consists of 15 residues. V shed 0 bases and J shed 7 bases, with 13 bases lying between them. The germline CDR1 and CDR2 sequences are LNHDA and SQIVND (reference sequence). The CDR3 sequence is CASSIDTGAKQPQHF. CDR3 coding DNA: TGTGCCAGTAGTATAGACACGGGGGCAAAACAGCCCCAGCATTTT.

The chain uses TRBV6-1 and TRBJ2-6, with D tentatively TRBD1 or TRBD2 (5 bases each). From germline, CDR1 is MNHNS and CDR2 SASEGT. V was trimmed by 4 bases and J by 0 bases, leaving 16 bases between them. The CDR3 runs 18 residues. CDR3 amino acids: CASSASGLLSSGANVLTF. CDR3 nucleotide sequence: TGTGCCAGCAGTGCCTCGGGGCTCCTATCCTCTGGGGCCAACGTCCTGACTTTC.

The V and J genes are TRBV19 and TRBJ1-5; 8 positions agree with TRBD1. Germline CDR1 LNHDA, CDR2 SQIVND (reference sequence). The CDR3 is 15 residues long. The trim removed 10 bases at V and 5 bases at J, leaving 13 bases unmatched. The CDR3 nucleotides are TGTGCCACGGATGAGGGCAGGGGGCATTATCAGCCCCAGCATTTT. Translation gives CATDEGRGHYQPQHF.

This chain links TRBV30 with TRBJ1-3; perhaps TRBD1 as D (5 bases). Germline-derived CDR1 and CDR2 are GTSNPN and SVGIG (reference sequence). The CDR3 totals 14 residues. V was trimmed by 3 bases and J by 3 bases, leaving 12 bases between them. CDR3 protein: CAWSAGRDGNTIYF. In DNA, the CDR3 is TGTGCCTGGAGCGCAGGGCGGGATGGAAACACCATATATTTT.

CDR3 sequence reads: CASSSGQGYTEAFF. The CDR3 DNA sequence: TGTGCCAGCAGCTCCGGACAGGGATACACTGAAGCTTTCTTT. The rearrangement joins TRBV5-4 to TRBJ1-1; 8 nucleotides align to TRBD1. This CDR3 spans 14 amino acids. V lost 3 bases to trimming and J lost 3 bases; unmatched junction nucleotides: 4. Germline V gene data show CDR1 as SGHNT and CDR2 as YYREEE (reference sequence).

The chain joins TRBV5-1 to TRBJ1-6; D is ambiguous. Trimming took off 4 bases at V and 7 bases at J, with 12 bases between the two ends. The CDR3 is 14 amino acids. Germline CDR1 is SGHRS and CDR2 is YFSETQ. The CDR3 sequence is CASSLGPQNSPLHF. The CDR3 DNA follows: TGCGCCAGCAGCCTTGGACCCCAGAATTCACCCCTCCACTTT.

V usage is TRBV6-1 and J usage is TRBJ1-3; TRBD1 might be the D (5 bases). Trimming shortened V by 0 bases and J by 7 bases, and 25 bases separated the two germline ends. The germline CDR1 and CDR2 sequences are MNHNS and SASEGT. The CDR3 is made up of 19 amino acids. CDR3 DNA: TGTGCCAGCAGTGAAGCCTTCTCTCCCGGGCCACGGGGGATTAACACCATATATTTT. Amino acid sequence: CASSEAFSPGPRGINTIYF.

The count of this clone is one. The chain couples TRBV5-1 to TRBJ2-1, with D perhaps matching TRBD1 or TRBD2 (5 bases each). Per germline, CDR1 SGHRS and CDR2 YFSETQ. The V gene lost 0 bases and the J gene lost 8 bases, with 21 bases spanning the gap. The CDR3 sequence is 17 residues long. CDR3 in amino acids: CASSLAAGARRVDEQFF. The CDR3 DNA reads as TGCGCCAGCAGCTTGGCAGCCGGGGCGCGAAGGGTAGATGAGCAGTTCTTC.

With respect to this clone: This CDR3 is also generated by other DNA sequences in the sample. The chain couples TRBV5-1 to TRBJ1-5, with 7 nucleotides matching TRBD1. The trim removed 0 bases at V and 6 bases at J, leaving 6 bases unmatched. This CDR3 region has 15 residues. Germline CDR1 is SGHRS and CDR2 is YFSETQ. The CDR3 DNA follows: TGCGCCAGCAGCTTGGGGACAGGCGCCGGTCAGCCCCAGCATTTT. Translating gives CASSLGTGAGQPQHF.

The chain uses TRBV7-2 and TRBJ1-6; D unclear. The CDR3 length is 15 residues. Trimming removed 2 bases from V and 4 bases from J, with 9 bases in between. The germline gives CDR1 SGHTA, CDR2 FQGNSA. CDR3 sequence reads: CASSLRGGYNSPLHF. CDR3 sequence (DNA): TGTGCCAGCAGCTTAAGAGGAGGGTATAATTCACCCCTCCACTTT.

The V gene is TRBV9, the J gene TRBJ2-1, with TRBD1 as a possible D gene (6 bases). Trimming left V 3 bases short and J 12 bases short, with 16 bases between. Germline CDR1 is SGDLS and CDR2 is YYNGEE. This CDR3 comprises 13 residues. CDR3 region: CASSESRGPRQFF. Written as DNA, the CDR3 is TGTGCCAGCAGCGAGAGCAGGGGTCCCAGGCAGTTCTTC.

The CDR3 reads CASSSPGQGEEAFF. The DNA of the CDR3 is TGTGCCAGCAGCTCTCCGGGACAGGGGGAGGAGGCTTTCTTT. The chain is built from TRBV7-2 and TRBJ1-1; 11 bases match TRBD1. The CDR3 runs to 14 residues. The V gene's germline CDR1 is SGHTA and CDR2 FQGNSA. Trimming took 4 bases from V and 11 from J; bases not matched to a gene: 9.

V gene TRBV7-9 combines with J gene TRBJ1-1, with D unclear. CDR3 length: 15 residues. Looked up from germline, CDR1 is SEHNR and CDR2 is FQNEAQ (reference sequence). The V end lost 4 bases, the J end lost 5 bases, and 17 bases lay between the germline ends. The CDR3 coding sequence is TGTGCCAGCAGCTCTCCGGGGAGAGGGCGGACTGAAGCTTTCTTT. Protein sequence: CASSSPGRGRTEAFF.

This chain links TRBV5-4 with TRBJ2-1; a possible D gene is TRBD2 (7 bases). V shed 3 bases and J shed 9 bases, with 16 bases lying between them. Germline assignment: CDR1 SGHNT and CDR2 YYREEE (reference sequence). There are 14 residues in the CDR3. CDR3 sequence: CASSYRRGAGEQFF. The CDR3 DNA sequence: TGTGCCAGCAGCTATCGCCGGGGGGCAGGTGAGCAGTTCTTC.

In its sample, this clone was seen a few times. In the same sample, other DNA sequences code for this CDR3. Here the CDR3 reads CASSFPKGATEAFF. Written as DNA, the CDR3 is TGTGCCAGCAGCTTCCCAAAAGGGGCCACTGAAGCTTTCTTT. The chain employs TRBV11-2 and TRBJ1-1; D is perhaps TRBD1 (5 bases). Deletions cut 3 bases from V and 4 bases from J, with 12 bases between. The V gene's germline CDR1 is SGHAT and CDR2 FQNNGV. The CDR3 has 14 amino acids.